The 5 T cell receptor beta chains below were found in one sample sequenced in a study of blood T cell repertoires in COVID-19. TCRdb's table, derived via immunoSEQ multiplex PCR, lists solely in-frame clones and lacks some. The table shows some 120,000 clones, with around four fifths occurring only once. Material: peripheral blood. The receptor set was obtained from a human donor in a cohort sampled during active COVID-19.

This chain connects TRBV6-5 to TRBJ1-2; 10 bases agree with TRBD1. Germline loops: CDR1 MNHEY, CDR2 SVGAGI. This CDR3 region has 16 residues. Trimming removed 4 bases from V and 6 bases from J; junction bases left unmatched: 11. CDR3 residues: CASSWIDDRGRNGYTF. As DNA, the CDR3 is TGTGCCAGCAGTTGGATTGACGACAGGGGGCGAAATGGCTACACCTTC.

This rearrangement joins TRBV28 to TRBJ1-2, with 8 bases lining up with TRBD1. This CDR3 is 14 amino acids long. From germline, CDR1 is MDHEN and CDR2 SYDVKM. The J segment lost 9 bases and the V segment lost 6 bases, leaving 12 bases of the junction unmatched. This CDR3 is CASRVGTGGWSYTF. CDR3 nucleotide sequence: TGTGCCAGCAGAGTCGGGACAGGCGGTTGGAGCTACACCTTC.

The rearrangement links TRBV19 to TRBJ1-1, with TRBD1 matching over 8 bases. Trimming cost V 7 bases and J 10 bases; bases outside gene matches: 11. Germline values: CDR1 LNHDA, CDR2 SQIVND (reference sequence). CDR3 size: 13 residues. The CDR3 region is CASTLRGRGAAFF. CDR3 coding DNA: TGTGCCAGTACCCTCAGGGGGCGGGGAGCAGCTTTCTTT.

The chain carries TRBV20-1 and TRBJ1-6; 7 nucleotides match TRBD1. This CDR3 is 17 amino acids long. The germline CDR1 and CDR2 sequences are DFQATT and SNEGSKA (reference sequence). The trim removed 3 bases at V and 8 bases at J, leaving 16 bases unmatched. This CDR3 is CSASGFSPGQNYSPLHF. CDR3 nucleotides: TGCAGTGCTAGTGGTTTTAGCCCGGGACAGAATTATTCACCCCTCCACTTT.

The chain uses TRBV5-1 and TRBJ2-3; 13 bases are a match to TRBD2. The junction had 4 bases not matched to a gene; V was cut back by 4 bases and J by 2 bases. Germline CDR1 reads SGHRS; CDR2 reads YFSETQ. The CDR3 is 16 amino acids. In DNA, the CDR3 is TGCGCCAGCAGCCCCGGGACTAGCGGGACCACAGATACGCAGTATTTT. Protein product: CASSPGTSGTTDTQYF.